A selection of T cell receptor beta chains follows, all from one sample in a study of post-analysis software for immune sequencing data. One entry per CDR3 protein, called by TCRdb with MiXCR from the PCR reads. The data show about half a million distinct CDR3 sequences, 34% seen once. Sequencing was performed on blood. The origin of the receptors is a girl between 2 and 17 years old with multiple sclerosis. The CDR3 runs from the conserved cysteine through the conserved F or W. The order of the fields is J gene, D gene, V gene, clone size, CDR3 protein, CDR3 DNA. A D gene is named only where the DNA matches it firmly. Not every row has a clone size; where given, it reads once, few, many or a size class.

J gene: TRBJ1-1; D gene: .; V gene: TRBV20-1; clone size: .; CDR3 protein: CSVREYRMNTEAFF; CDR3 DNA: TGCAGTGTTAGAGAGTACAGGATGAACACTGAAGCTTTCTTT
J gene: TRBJ2-1; D gene: .; V gene: TRBV3-1; clone size: many; CDR3 protein: CASSPRGSPTRYNEQFF; CDR3 DNA: TGTGCCAGCAGCCCTAGAGGGTCCCCGACACGGTACAATGAGCAGTTCTTC
J gene: TRBJ2-5; D gene: TRBD1; V gene: TRBV18; clone size: .; CDR3 protein: CASSLARTGGERETQYF; CDR3 DNA: TGTGCCAGCTCACTCGCGCGGACAGGGGGCGAGCGTGAGACCCAGTACTTC
J gene: TRBJ1-2; D gene: .; V gene: TRBV7-8; clone size: few; CDR3 protein: CASSPGQLANYGYTF; CDR3 DNA: TGTGCCAGCAGCCCAGGGCAATTAGCTAACTATGGCTACACCTTC
J gene: TRBJ1-1; D gene: .; V gene: TRBV7-9; clone size: many; CDR3 protein: CASSLVGDTEAFF; CDR3 DNA: TGTGCCAGCAGCTTAGTTGGAGACACTGAAGCTTTCTTT
J gene: TRBJ1-5; D gene: TRBD1; V gene: TRBV2; clone size: .; CDR3 protein: CASNSPGDRKVQPQHF; CDR3 DNA: TGTGCCAGCAACTCCCCCGGGGACAGAAAAGTTCAGCCCCAGCATTTT
J gene: TRBJ2-1; D gene: TRBD2; V gene: TRBV7-9; clone size: .; CDR3 protein: CASSHSGGRTYNEQFF; CDR3 DNA: TGTGCCAGCAGCCATAGCGGGGGAAGGACCTACAATGAGCAGTTCTTC
J gene: TRBJ1-5; D gene: .; V gene: TRBV27; clone size: few; CDR3 protein: CASSFLGSNQPQHF; CDR3 DNA: TGTGCCAGCAGTTTCCTGGGTAGCAATCAGCCCCAGCATTTT
J gene: TRBJ1-4; D gene: .; V gene: TRBV20-1; clone size: .; CDR3 protein: CSARGAANEKLFF; CDR3 DNA: TGCAGTGCTAGAGGGGCAGCTAATGAAAAACTGTTTTTT
J gene: TRBJ2-1; D gene: TRBD2; V gene: TRBV12-3/TRBV12-4; clone size: .; CDR3 protein: CASTPSGSYNEQFF; CDR3 DNA: TGTGCCAGCACCCCTAGCGGGAGCTACAATGAGCAGTTCTTC
J gene: TRBJ1-1; D gene: .; V gene: TRBV12-3/TRBV12-4; clone size: .; CDR3 protein: CASSLGRMLTEAFF; CDR3 DNA: TGTGCCAGCAGTTTAGGGCGGATGCTGACTGAAGCTTTCTTT
J gene: TRBJ2-5; D gene: .; V gene: TRBV7-3; clone size: few; CDR3 protein: CASSSGPIGETQYF; CDR3 DNA: TGTGCCAGCAGCTCGGGACCCATCGGGGAGACCCAGTACTTC
J gene: TRBJ2-5; D gene: .; V gene: TRBV11-2; clone size: .; CDR3 protein: CASSLGAGSKETQYF; CDR3 DNA: TGTGCCAGCAGCTTAGGGGCGGGGTCCAAAGAGACCCAGTACTTC
J gene: TRBJ1-2; D gene: .; V gene: TRBV10-3; clone size: .; CDR3 protein: CAISGISHSTNYGYTF; CDR3 DNA: TGTGCCATCAGTGGAATAAGCCACTCTACTAACTATGGCTACACCTTC
J gene: TRBJ2-7; D gene: .; V gene: TRBV9; clone size: .; CDR3 protein: CASSVRDSAYEQYF; CDR3 DNA: TGTGCCAGCAGCGTCCGGGATTCAGCCTACGAGCAGTACTTC
J gene: TRBJ2-1; D gene: TRBD2; V gene: TRBV10-3; clone size: few; CDR3 protein: CAISGGGANEQFF; CDR3 DNA: TGTGCCATCAGCGGGGGGGGGGCCAATGAGCAGTTCTTC
J gene: TRBJ1-1; D gene: TRBD1; V gene: TRBV6-5; clone size: .; CDR3 protein: CASSYSDRGANTEAFF; CDR3 DNA: TGTGCCAGCAGTTACTCAGACAGGGGAGCGAACACTGAAGCTTTCTTT
J gene: TRBJ1-5; D gene: TRBD1; V gene: TRBV27; clone size: .; CDR3 protein: CASSYDRASWPQHF; CDR3 DNA: TGTGCCAGCAGTTACGACAGGGCGTCGTGGCCCCAGCATTTT
J gene: TRBJ2-5; D gene: TRBD2; V gene: TRBV5-1; clone size: .; CDR3 protein: CASSSTLAGGGETQYF; CDR3 DNA: TGCGCCAGCAGCTCGACCTTAGCGGGGGGCGGAGAGACCCAGTACTTC